Given below is one T cell receptor beta chain in context. The same CDR3 also results from other DNA sequences found in this sample. The data were taken from a study of OX40 agonist ivuxolimab in advanced cancers. Study-wide background: Three dose-escalation patients had partial responses: one with hepatocellular carcinoma and two with cutaneous melanoma.

Germline CDR1 is KGHSH and CDR2 is LQKENI. The CDR3 extends over 12 amino acids. V dropped 6 bases and J dropped 0 bases, with 5 bases sitting between them. Method: immunoSEQ multiplex PCR; TCRdb's copy keeps in-frame clones and lacks some. This sample has around 70,000 clones; 85% occur once, and the top ten carry 0.5% to 0.6%. The chain combines TRBV18 with TRBJ1-2; D is uncertain. The sequence was collected from an adult with an advanced solid tumor such as melanoma, head and neck, liver or kidney cancer. Source: CD4+ or CD8+ T cells sorted from blood, taken in a trial of the OX40 agonist ivuxolimab. The CDR3 is CASSGANYGYTF. The DNA of the CDR3 is TGTGCCAGCTCCGGAGCTAACTATGGCTACACCTTC.